These 7 T cell receptor beta chains came from one sample sequenced in a study of vaccination effects on CD4 cells after COVID-19. The protocol was immunoSEQ multiplex PCR, while the TCRdb copy is restricted to in-frame clones and leaves out a portion. The data show about 37,000 clones, under 85% seen once. Cultured cells yielded isolated CD4+ T cells after 10 days. Their cognate antigens are unknown. Sequences were derived from CD4+ T cells from PBMCs cultured without peptide, sampled before COVID-19 vaccination. The source of these receptors is a human donor who received a COVID-19 vaccine.

The genes are TRBV11-2 and TRBJ2-2; 9 bases are shared with TRBD2. Germline values: CDR1 SGHAT, CDR2 FQNNGV. This CDR3 comprises 15 residues. Trimming cost V 3 bases and J 7 bases; bases outside gene matches: 6. CDR3: CASSLGSGRGGELFF. For the CDR3, the DNA is TGTGCCAGCAGCTTGGGTAGCGGGAGAGGCGGGGAGCTGTTTTTT.

This clone has more than one count but fewer than ten. The chain has TRBV28 and TRBJ1-2; perhaps TRBD1 as D (6 bases). Germline V lookup: CDR1 MDHEN, CDR2 SYDVKM. The CDR3 totals 14 residues. The V end was cut by 6 bases, the J end by 8 bases, with 19 bases between. CDR3 amino acids: CASRPQGRSEGYTF. The CDR3 bases are TGTGCCAGCAGGCCACAGGGACGATCTGAGGGCTACACCTTC.

The chain employs TRBV12-3 or TRBV12-4 and TRBJ1-5; D is undetermined. V shed 5 bases and J shed 7 bases, with 9 bases lying between them. The CDR3 runs to 12 residues. The CDR3 loop reads CASSSYGQPQHF. CDR3 DNA sequence: TGTGCCAGCAGTAGTTATGGGCAGCCCCAGCATTTT.

In regard to this clone: The conserved phenylalanine or tryptophan normally closing the CDR3 is absent here, so this likely arose from a read error. The limits of the CDR3 on the DNA are not certain, so only TCRdb's listed CDR3 is given. The J gene is TRBJ1-1, the V gene TRBV20-1. Germline V gene data show CDR1 as DFQATT and CDR2 as SNEGSKA (reference sequence). The CDR3 is 11 amino acids in total, end residues counted. The CDR3 spells CSAREQQLRVI.

The J gene is TRBJ1-3, the V gene TRBV30; a possible D gene is TRBD1 (5 bases). V gave up 4 bases and J gave up 0 bases, with 7 bases separating them. CDR3 length: 13 amino acids. The germline gives CDR1 GTSNPN, CDR2 SVGIG (reference sequence). Here the CDR3 reads CAWKQGSGNTIYF. The CDR3 coding sequence is TGTGCCTGGAAGCAGGGCTCTGGAAACACCATATATTTT. Using reference TRBV30 and TRBJ1-3 for the parts outside the CDR3, the full variable domain is SQTIHQWPATLVQPVGSPLSLECTVEGTSNPNLYWYRQAAGRGLQLLFYSVGIGQISSEVPQNLSASRPQDRQFILSSKKLLLSDSGFYLCAWKQGSGNTIYFGEGSWLTVV.

Written as DNA, the CDR3 is TGCGCCAGCAGCCAAGAAAGGGTAGCACAAGAGACCCAGTACTTC. Its translation: CASSQERVAQETQYF. V is TRBV4-1 and J is TRBJ2-5; D call uncertain. CDR1 MGHRA and CDR2 YSYEKL come from the germline V gene. The CDR3 sequence is 15 residues long. Trimming left V 0 bases short and J 2 bases short, with 10 bases between.

The chain couples TRBV6-5 to TRBJ1-3; maybe TRBD1 (5 bases). Germline V gives CDR1 MNHEY, CDR2 SVGAGI. Trimming cost V 6 bases and J 0 bases, with 12 bases left between them. The CDR3 is 15 residues long. The CDR3 DNA sequence: TGTGCCAGCAGCCGTCGACAGTCCTCTGGAAACACCATATATTTT. Amino acid sequence: CASSRRQSSGNTIYF.